This TCR beta chain came from a study of T-cell reconstitution after alpha-beta-depleted transplantation in children. The CDR3 is 15 amino acids. CDR1 and CDR2 (germline): ENHRY, SYGVKD. J gave up 4 bases and V 7 bases, and 11 bases lay outside the gene matches. Unique molecular identifiers were built into the TCRbeta library. TCRdb called the PCR reads again in MiXCR, with one record for every CDR3 protein. The data hold hundreds of thousands of distinct CDR3 sequences, with over 10% observed a single time. The gene calls are TRBV10-3 and TRBJ2-3, with 7 bases identical to TRBD2. This TCR came from a male patient between 10 and 17 years old who had a stem cell transplant for acute myeloid leukemia, so the T cells may come from the graft donor. Material: PBMCs, mostly from graft donor cells, obtained 360 days after TCRalphabeta/CD19-depleted stem cell transplant. CDR3 coding DNA: TGTGCCATCAACAGAGCGGGATTGGGGGCAGATACGCAGTATTTT. This encodes CAINRAGLGADTQYF.